The sequence of this T cell receptor beta chain was determined in a study of technical replicates of blood from a few donors. Germline loops: CDR1 SGHDT, CDR2 YYEEEE. The CDR3 consists of 12 residues. Trimming cost V 4 bases and J 7 bases; bases outside gene matches: 3. Using immunoSEQ multiplex PCR, the repertoire was profiled, and TCRdb retains in-frame clones only, with some absent. The sample contains around 70,000 clones, more than 85% of which appear only once. The chain links TRBV5-6 to TRBJ1-1; 8 bases match TRBD1. This receptor was identified in a human donor in good health. The sequencing input was T cells isolated from PBMCs. The CDR3 protein is CASSHRGYEAFF. DNA for the CDR3: TGTGCCAGCAGCCACAGGGGGTATGAAGCTTTCTTT.